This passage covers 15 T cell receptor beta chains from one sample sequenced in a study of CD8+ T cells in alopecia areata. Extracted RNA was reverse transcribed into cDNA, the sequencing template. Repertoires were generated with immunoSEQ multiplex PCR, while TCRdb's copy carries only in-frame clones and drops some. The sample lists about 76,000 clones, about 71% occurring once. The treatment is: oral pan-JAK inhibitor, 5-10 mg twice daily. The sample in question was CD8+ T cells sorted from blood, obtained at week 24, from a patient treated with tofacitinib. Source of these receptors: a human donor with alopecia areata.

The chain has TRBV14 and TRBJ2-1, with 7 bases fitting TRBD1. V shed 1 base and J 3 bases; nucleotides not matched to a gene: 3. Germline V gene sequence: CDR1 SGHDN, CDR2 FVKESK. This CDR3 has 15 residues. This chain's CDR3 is CASSQGQGGYNEQFF. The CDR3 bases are TGTGCCAGCAGCCAAGGACAGGGTGGCTACAATGAGCAGTTCTTC.

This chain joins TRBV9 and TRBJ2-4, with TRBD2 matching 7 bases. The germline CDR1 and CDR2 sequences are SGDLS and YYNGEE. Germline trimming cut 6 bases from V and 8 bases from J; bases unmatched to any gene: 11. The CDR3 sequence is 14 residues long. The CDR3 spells CASNRGTTGDIQYF. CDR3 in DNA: TGTGCCAGCAACCGCGGGACTACCGGGGACATTCAGTACTTC.

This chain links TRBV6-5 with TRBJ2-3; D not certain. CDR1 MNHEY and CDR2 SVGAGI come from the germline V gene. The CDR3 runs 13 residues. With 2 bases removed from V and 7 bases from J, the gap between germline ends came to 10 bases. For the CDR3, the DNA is TGTGCCAGCAGTTACGCGCCCGGATATACGCAGTATTTT. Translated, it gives CASSYAPGYTQYF.

The CDR3 DNA follows: TGTGCCAGCAGCTTAACCGGGGGTATGATGGAGACCCAGTACTTC. Protein: CASSLTGGMMETQYF. V usage is TRBV7-7 and J usage is TRBJ2-5; possible D gene TRBD2, 6 bases. V lost 2 bases, J lost 5 bases, and 15 bases lay in between. The CDR3 has 15 amino acids. Germline assignment: CDR1 SSHAT and CDR2 FNYEAQ (reference sequence). The variable domain in full, completed from reference TRBV7-7 and TRBJ2-5, reads GAGVSQSPRYKVTKRGQDVTLRCDPISSHATLYWYQQALGQGPEFLTYFNYEAQPDKSGLPSDRFSAERPEGSISTLTIQRTEQRDSAMYRCASSLTGGMMETQYFGPGTRLLVL.

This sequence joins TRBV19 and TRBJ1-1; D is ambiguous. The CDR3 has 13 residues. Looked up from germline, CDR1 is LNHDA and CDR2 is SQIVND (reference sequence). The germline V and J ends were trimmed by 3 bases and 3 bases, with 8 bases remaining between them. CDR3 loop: CASSILQDTEAFF. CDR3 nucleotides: TGTGCCAGTAGTATCTTGCAGGACACTGAAGCTTTCTTT.

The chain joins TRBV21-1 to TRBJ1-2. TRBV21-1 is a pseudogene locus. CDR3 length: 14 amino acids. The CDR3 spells CASDFLRKLYGYTF. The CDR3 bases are TGTGCCAGCGATTTTCTCAGAAAGCTCTATGGCTACACCTTC.

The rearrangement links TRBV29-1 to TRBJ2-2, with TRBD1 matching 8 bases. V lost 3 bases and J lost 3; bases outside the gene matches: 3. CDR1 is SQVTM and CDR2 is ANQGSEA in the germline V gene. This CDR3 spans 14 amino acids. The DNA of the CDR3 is TGCAGCGTTGATTCAGGGGGCGACACCGGGGAGCTGTTTTTT. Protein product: CSVDSGGDTGELFF.

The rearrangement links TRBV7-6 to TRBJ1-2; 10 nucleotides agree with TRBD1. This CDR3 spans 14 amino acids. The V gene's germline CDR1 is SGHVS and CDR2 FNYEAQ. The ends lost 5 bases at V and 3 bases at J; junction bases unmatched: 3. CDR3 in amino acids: CASSQDRGYYGYTF. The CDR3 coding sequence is TGTGCCAGCAGCCAGGACAGGGGGTACTATGGCTACACCTTC.

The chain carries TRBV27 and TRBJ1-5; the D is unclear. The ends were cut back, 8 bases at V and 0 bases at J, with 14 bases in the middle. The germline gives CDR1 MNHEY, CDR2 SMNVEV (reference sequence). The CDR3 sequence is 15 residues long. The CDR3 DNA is TGTGCCAGCCCCAAAGGGAGAATTAGCAATCAGCCCCAGCATTTT. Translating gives CASPKGRISNQPQHF.

CDR3 residues: CASSLPSGDDEQFF. Written as DNA, the CDR3 is TGCGCCAGCAGCTTGCCTAGCGGGGACGATGAGCAGTTCTTC. The chain carries TRBV5-1 and TRBJ2-1, with 9 bases matching TRBD2. J was trimmed by 8 bases and V by 1 base; bases with no gene match: 4. This CDR3 has 14 residues. The germline V gene has CDR1 SGHRS and CDR2 YFSETQ.

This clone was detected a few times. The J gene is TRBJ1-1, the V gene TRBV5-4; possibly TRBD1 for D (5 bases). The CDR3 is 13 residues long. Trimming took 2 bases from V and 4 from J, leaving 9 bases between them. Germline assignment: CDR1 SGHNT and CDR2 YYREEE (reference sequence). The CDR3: CASSFRGATEAFF. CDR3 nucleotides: TGTGCCAGCAGCTTTAGGGGTGCCACTGAAGCTTTCTTT.

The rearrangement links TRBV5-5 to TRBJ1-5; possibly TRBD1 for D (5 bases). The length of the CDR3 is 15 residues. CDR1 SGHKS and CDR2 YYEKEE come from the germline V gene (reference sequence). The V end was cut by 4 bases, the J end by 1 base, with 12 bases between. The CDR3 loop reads CASSQGQGSNQPQHF. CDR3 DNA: TGTGCCAGCAGCCAAGGTCAGGGAAGCAATCAGCCCCAGCATTTT.

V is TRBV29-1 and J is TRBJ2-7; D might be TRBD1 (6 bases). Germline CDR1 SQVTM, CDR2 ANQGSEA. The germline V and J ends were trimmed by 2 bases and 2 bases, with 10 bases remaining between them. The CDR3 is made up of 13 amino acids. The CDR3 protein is CSVEQPGAYEQYF. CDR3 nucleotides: TGCAGCGTTGAACAGCCAGGGGCCTACGAGCAGTACTTC.

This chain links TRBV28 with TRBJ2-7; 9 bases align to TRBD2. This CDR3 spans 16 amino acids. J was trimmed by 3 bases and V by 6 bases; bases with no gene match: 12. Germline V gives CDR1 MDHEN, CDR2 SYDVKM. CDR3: CASRLIAGDSVYEQYF. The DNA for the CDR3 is TGTGCCAGCAGGCTTATAGCGGGGGACAGTGTCTACGAGCAGTACTTC. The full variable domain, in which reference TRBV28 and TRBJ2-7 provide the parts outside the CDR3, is DVKVTQSSRYLVKRTGEKVFLECVQDMDHENMFWYRQDPGLGLRLIYFSYDVKMKEKGDIPEGYSVSREKKERFSLILESASTNQTSMYLCASRLIAGDSVYEQYFGPGTRLTVT.

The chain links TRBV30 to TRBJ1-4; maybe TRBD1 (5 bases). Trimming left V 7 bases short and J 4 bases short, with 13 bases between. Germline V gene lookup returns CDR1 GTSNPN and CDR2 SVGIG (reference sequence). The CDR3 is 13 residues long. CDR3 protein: CASSPGGNEKLFF. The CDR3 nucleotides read TGTGCCTCGTCCCCCGGGGGTAATGAAAAACTGTTTTTT.